The following is a T cell receptor beta chain sequence with its context. The table came from immunoSEQ multiplex PCR; TCRdb's copy has only in-frame clones and leaves some out. This table has about 350,000 clones, about 88% appearing once. This record comes from a study of blood T cell repertoires in COVID-19. Study overall: There were acute and convalescent COVID-19 samples, and they came from the United States, Italy and Spain.

The receptor's source is a woman aged 70-85 years with COVID-19, enrolled during active disease. Sequencing used peripheral blood.

CDR3 sequence (DNA): TGTGCCAGTAGTATTGGACAGGGACTAGAAAAACTGTTTTTT. This encodes CASSIGQGLEKLFF. The J gene is TRBJ1-4, the V gene TRBV19; 8 bases line up with TRBD1. V shed 3 bases and J 8 bases; nucleotides not matched to a gene: 5. The CDR3 runs 14 residues. Looked up from germline, CDR1 is LNHDA and CDR2 is SQIVND (reference sequence).